The 8 T cell receptor beta chains in this list originate from one sample, sequenced in a study of blood T cells in healthy people across ages. Next came a second PCR, run for roughly 6 to 11 cycles, which used a sample-barcoded 5' primer along with a J-beta primer mix. One entry per CDR3 protein results from TCRdb running MiXCR on the 5' RACE reads. The sample yields some 900,000 distinct CDR3 sequences, roughly 48% seen once. Source material: blood. All receptors come from a man under 40 in good health.

This chain connects TRBV28 to TRBJ2-3; 7 nucleotides line up with TRBD1. The CDR3 spans 13 residues. Germline V gene lookup returns CDR1 MDHEN and CDR2 SYDVKM. The V gene end was trimmed by 8 bases and the J gene end by 2 bases; junction bases not matched to a gene: 4. The CDR3 loop reads CASVTGNTDTQYF. In nucleotides, the CDR3 is TGTGCCAGCGTGACAGGGAACACAGATACGCAGTATTTT. Full variable domain (outside the CDR3, taken from reference TRBV28 and TRBJ2-3): DVKVTQSSRYLVKRTGEKVFLECVQDMDHENMFWYRQDPGLGLRLIYFSYDVKMKEKGDIPEGYSVSREKKERFSLILESASTNQTSMYLCASVTGNTDTQYFGPGTRLTVL.

J is TRBJ2-3 and V is TRBV29-1; 9 bases map to TRBD1. This CDR3 has 14 amino acids. The germline V gene encodes CDR1 SQVTM and CDR2 ANQGSEA. The trim removed 4 bases at V and 4 bases at J, leaving 6 bases unmatched. CDR3 amino acids: CSVVTGGASDTQYF. CDR3 DNA sequence: TGCAGCGTTGTAACAGGGGGCGCATCAGATACGCAGTATTTT.

V gene TRBV7-3 combines with J gene TRBJ2-1; the D is unclear. Germline CDR1 reads SGHTA; CDR2 reads FQGTGA. The CDR3 has 13 residues. The V gene lost 1 base and the J gene lost 6 bases, with 7 bases spanning the gap. CDR3 protein: CASSLNPSNEQFF. The CDR3 coding sequence is TGTGCCAGCAGCTTAAACCCCTCCAATGAGCAGTTCTTC.

Comment on this clonotype: A much larger clone differs from this one at a single base, so this may be a read error. The chain links TRBV29-1 to TRBJ2-4; D gene uncertain. The J call is in doubt because the DNA end fits TRBJ2-7 better. The CDR3 is 12 amino acids. Germline values: CDR1 SQVTM, CDR2 ANQGSEA. CDR3 residues: CSVERSTYEQYF. CDR3 bases: TGCAGCGTTGAAAGGAGCACCTACGAGCAGTACTTC.

For the CDR3, the DNA is TGTGCCACCAGCAGAGATGGACAGGCTTACGCCTACGAGCAGTACTTC. Its protein is CATSRDGQAYAYEQYF. The gene calls are TRBV15 and TRBJ2-4; 7 positions match TRBD1. The assigned J gene may be wrong: the sequence end matches TRBJ2-7 better. The CDR3 is made up of 16 amino acids. Per the germline V gene, CDR1 is LNHNV and CDR2 is YYDKDF (reference sequence).

The chain joins TRBV28 to TRBJ2-2, with TRBD1 identical over 7 bases. The length of the CDR3 is 15 residues. Unmatched junction bases numbered 5, after V lost 4 bases and J lost 3 bases. Germline values: CDR1 MDHEN, CDR2 SYDVKM. The CDR3 DNA is TGTGCCAGCAGTTCCGGGACAGCGGACACCGGGGAGCTGTTTTTT. Translating gives CASSSGTADTGELFF.

The V and J genes are TRBV5-1 and TRBJ2-7; 7 nucleotides align to TRBD1. Trimming removed 5 bases from V and 0 bases from J; junction bases left unmatched: 5. Germline-derived CDR1 and CDR2 are SGHRS and YFSETQ. The CDR3 covers 14 residues. The CDR3 here is CASRIGTASYEQYF. CDR3 sequence (DNA): TGCGCCAGCAGAATCGGGACAGCCTCCTACGAGCAGTACTTC.

The J gene is TRBJ2-5, the V gene TRBV20-1, with 8 bases matching TRBD2. Germline V CDR1 and CDR2: DFQATT, SNEGSKA (reference sequence). CDR3 length: 14 residues. Trimming cost V 0 bases and J 5 bases; bases outside gene matches: 5. The CDR3 loop is CSARDGGARETQYF. CDR3 nucleotides: TGCAGTGCTAGAGACGGGGGGGCCCGGGAGACCCAGTACTTC.